This T cell receptor beta chain derives from a study of T-cell memory formation after mild COVID-19. This clonotype was seen only a few times. What it recognizes is unknown. A 5'RACE reaction primed in the constant segment made cDNA libraries of TCR alpha and TCR beta, and these carried sample barcodes and UMIs. TCRdb re-called the 5' RACE reads through MiXCR, storing one row per CDR3 protein. The table lists 150,000 to 200,000 distinct CDR3 sequences, around 21% of them singletons. Findings of the study overall: Pre-infection memory held some responding clones, suggesting pre-existing cross-reactive T cells responded. The authors left the SARS-CoV-2 specificity of second-wave clones peaking on day 37 unconfirmed.

The CDR3 has 20 residues. The chain has TRBV3-2 and TRBJ2-3; TRBD1, the table's D call, was not compared with the DNA. TRBV3-2 is a pseudogene segment. Sequenced input: PBMCs or a T cell subset sorted from them (not recorded which). The origin of this receptor is an adult woman who had mild COVID-19 (a few samples of this study predate the infection). Cell type and time point are not known. CDR3 bases: TGTGCCAGCAGCGTACCGGGACAGACGCCGCAACTTTCTCGCACAGATACGCAGTATTTT. Its translation is CASSVPGQTPQLSRTDTQYF.